These 26 T cell receptor beta chains were sequenced from one sample in a study of control samples from healthy donors and cancer patients. The table came from immunoSEQ multiplex PCR; TCRdb's copy has only in-frame clones and leaves some out. The sample lists tens of thousands of clones, roughly 80% occurring once. The sequencing sample was made of PBMCs. The receptors stem from a man between 60 and 75 years old with colorectal cancer.

This clone was counted once. The gene calls are TRBV3-1 (or the pseudogene TRBV3-2) and TRBJ1-2, with D tentatively TRBD1 (6 bases). The V gene lost 1 base and the J gene lost 4 bases, with 10 bases spanning the gap. This CDR3 comprises 14 residues. Germline V lookup: CDR1 LGHDT, CDR2 YNNKEL (reference sequence). CDR3 amino acids: CASSQGQGLYGYTF. The CDR3 DNA reads TGTGCCAGCAGCCAAGGTCAGGGGCTCTATGGCTACACCTTC.

This clone appeared a single time. This sequence joins TRBV5-1 and TRBJ1-1; D unresolved. This CDR3 region has 15 residues. V dropped 3 bases and J dropped 1 base, with 13 bases sitting between them. Germline V gene data show CDR1 as SGHRS and CDR2 as YFSETQ. CDR3 DNA: TGCGCCAGCAGCTCCCAATCATCGGGGAACACTGAAGCTTTCTTT. It translates to CASSSQSSGNTEAFF.

The chain combines TRBV2 with TRBJ1-6; D remains ambiguous. This CDR3 is built from 14 residues. The germline CDR1 and CDR2 sequences are SNHLY and FYNNEI. V was cut by 2 bases and J by 9 bases, with 11 bases left in between. As DNA, the CDR3 is TGTGCCAGCAGTGAAATGGTAGGGCGTTCACCCCTCCACTTT. This encodes CASSEMVGRSPLHF. The whole variable domain, remainder taken from reference TRBV2 and TRBJ1-6, is EPEVTQTPSHQVTQMGQEVILRCVPISNHLYFYWYRQILGQKVEFLVSFYNNEISEKSEIFDDQFSVERPDGSNFTLKIRSTKLEDSAMYFCASSEMVGRSPLHFGNGTRLTVT.

The V call is TRBV1, the J call TRBJ2-3; the table assigns TRBD2, which was not confirmed against the DNA. TRBV1 is a pseudogene locus. The CDR3 length is 14 residues. The CDR3 nucleotides are TGCACCAGCAGTCGCCTAGCGGGGGGAGATACGCAGTATTTT. Its translation is CTSSRLAGGDTQYF.

The V call is TRBV10-3, the J call TRBJ1-2, with 8 bases lining up with TRBD1. Trimming took 4 bases from V and 3 from J; bases not matched to a gene: 7. The CDR3 is 15 amino acids. Germline CDR1 ENHRY, CDR2 SYGVKD. CDR3 nucleotides: TGTGCCATCAGTGGAGCGACAGGGGATGACTATGGCTACACCTTC. This codes for CAISGATGDDYGYTF.

The chain joins TRBV5-1 to TRBJ1-4; 7 positions agree with TRBD1. With 0 bases clipped from V and 5 bases from J, the junction kept 4 bases outside the gene matches. This CDR3 is built from 15 residues. Germline V lookup: CDR1 SGHRS, CDR2 YFSETQ. The CDR3 sequence is CASSLAGTENEKLFF. CDR3 sequence (DNA): TGCGCCAGCAGCTTGGCCGGGACAGAAAATGAAAAACTGTTTTTT.

This chain uses TRBV5-1 with TRBJ1-1, with 7 bases matching TRBD1. Trimming at V came to 1 base and at J to 5 bases, leaving 2 bases not matched to a gene. Germline CDR1 SGHRS, CDR2 YFSETQ. The CDR3 totals 13 residues. CDR3: CASSLQGETEAFF. The CDR3 DNA reads TGCGCCAGCAGCTTGCAGGGGGAAACTGAAGCTTTCTTT.

This rearrangement joins TRBV12-3 or TRBV12-4 to TRBJ1-2; D gene unclear. CDR3 length: 13 residues. V was cut by 4 bases and J by 8 bases, with 14 bases left in between. The CDR3 bases are TGTGCCAGCAGTTACTTGGATCGGTCGGGCTACACCTTC. Amino acid sequence: CASSYLDRSGYTF.

This chain joins TRBV6-4 and TRBJ2-3, with 10 nucleotides matching TRBD2. This CDR3 comprises 16 residues. Unmatched junction bases numbered 5, after V lost 3 bases and J lost 2 bases. Germline-derived CDR1 and CDR2 are MRHNA and SNTAGT. The CDR3: CASSDGAGGVTDTQYF. In DNA form, the CDR3 reads TGTGCCAGCAGTGATGGAGCGGGGGGGGTCACAGATACGCAGTATTTT.

The CDR3 reads CASSPMGGEAFF. In DNA form, the CDR3 reads TGTGCCAGCTCACCAATGGGGGGCGAAGCTTTCTTT. V is TRBV18 and J is TRBJ1-1, with a weak D call TRBD1 (6 bases). In germline, CDR1 is KGHSH, CDR2 LQKENI. This CDR3 contains 12 residues. V lost 2 bases, J lost 8 bases, and 9 bases lay in between.

V gene TRBV27 combines with J gene TRBJ1-1, with D maybe TRBD1 (6 bases). The length of the CDR3 is 14 residues. CDR1 is MNHEY and CDR2 is SMNVEV in the germline V gene (reference sequence). V lost 3 bases to trimming and J lost 0 bases, with 8 bases between them. CDR3 residues: CASSFGTMNTEAFF. CDR3 in DNA: TGTGCCAGCAGTTTCGGGACAATGAACACTGAAGCTTTCTTT.

The count of this clone is one. The chain is built from TRBV2 and TRBJ1-1; D possibly corresponds to TRBD1 (5 bases). The V gene lost 4 bases and the J gene lost 11 bases, with 14 bases spanning the gap. Germline V gene lookup returns CDR1 SNHLY and CDR2 FYNNEI. This CDR3 has 12 amino acids. CDR3 sequence reads: CASSGDSRNAFF. CDR3 bases: TGTGCCAGCAGTGGAGACAGCCGGAACGCTTTCTTT.

This chain joins TRBV7-9 and TRBJ1-2; D gene unclear. Trimming left V 2 bases short and J 2 bases short, with 9 bases between. CDR3 length equals 14 residues. Germline lookup yields CDR1 SEHNR and CDR2 FQNEAQ (reference sequence). The CDR3, as DNA: TGTGCCAGCAGCTTATCGGACGGGAACTATGGCTACACCTTC. It translates to CASSLSDGNYGYTF.

The rearrangement uses TRBV4-1 and TRBJ1-4; D perhaps matches TRBD1 (6 bases). V was clipped by 4 bases and J by 7 bases, with 13 bases between them. The CDR3 extends over 14 amino acids. Germline loops: CDR1 MGHRA, CDR2 YSYEKL. This chain's CDR3 is CASSPPLDSEKLFF. In nucleotides, the CDR3 is TGCGCCAGCAGCCCCCCGCTGGACAGTGAAAAACTGTTTTTT.

This clone was seen only once. The V gene is TRBV5-1, the J gene TRBJ2-1; 9 bases are shared with TRBD2. Losses at the gene ends were 4 bases for V and 8 bases for J; bases not matched to a gene: 7. The CDR3 sequence is 14 residues long. Germline V gives CDR1 SGHRS, CDR2 YFSETQ. CDR3 amino acids: CASSAGTSIDEQFF. CDR3 nucleotides: TGCGCCAGCAGCGCCGGGACTAGCATCGATGAGCAGTTCTTC.

This chain links TRBV5-1 with TRBJ1-1; 9 bases line up with TRBD1. The CDR3 runs to 17 residues. The V gene's germline CDR1 is SGHRS and CDR2 YFSETQ. V lost 4 bases to trimming and J lost 3 bases; unmatched junction nucleotides: 13. CDR3 in DNA: TGCGCCAGCAGCACACAGCCCGGGACAGGGAGGGACACTGAAGCTTTCTTT. Encoded protein: CASSTQPGTGRDTEAFF.

The chain uses TRBV7-8 and TRBJ2-7; 12 nucleotides agree with TRBD2. Trimming cost V 5 bases and J 0 bases; bases outside gene matches: 5. CDR1 and CDR2 (germline): SGHVS, FQNEAQ. The CDR3 length is 16 residues. CDR3 residues: CASSLTSGGSSYEQYF. In nucleotides, the CDR3 is TGTGCCAGCAGCCTCACTAGCGGGGGGAGCTCCTACGAGCAGTACTTC.

This chain joins TRBV27 and TRBJ1-2; 7 bases align to TRBD1. The junction had 7 bases not matched to a gene; V was cut back by 5 bases and J by 1 base. Germline CDR1 is MNHEY and CDR2 is SMNVEV (reference sequence). The CDR3 is 15 amino acids. The CDR3 DNA reads TGTGCCAGCAGTCCACAGGGGAGGGGTAACTATGGCTACACCTTC. Protein: CASSPQGRGNYGYTF.

A few counts support this clone. The chain couples TRBV24-1 to TRBJ2-2; D is unclear. The CDR3 has 13 amino acids. Germline assignment: CDR1 KGHDR and CDR2 SFDVKD. The V end lost 3 bases, the J end lost 5 bases, and 6 bases lay between the germline ends. The CDR3 bases are TGTGCCACCAGTGATCCCCGGACCGGGGAGCTGTTTTTT. Protein: CATSDPRTGELFF.

V gene TRBV27 combines with J gene TRBJ2-5, with 16 bases identical to TRBD2. Germline-derived CDR1 and CDR2 are MNHEY and SMNVEV (reference sequence). The trim removed 4 bases at V and 3 bases at J, leaving 11 bases unmatched. The CDR3 spans 19 residues. The CDR3 protein is CASSSRGLAGGPWKETQYF. The CDR3 bases are TGTGCCAGCAGTTCTAGGGGACTAGCGGGGGGGCCTTGGAAAGAGACCCAGTACTTC.

The chain employs TRBV30 and TRBJ1-5; D remains unclear. Trimming removed 0 bases from V and 5 bases from J, with 8 bases in between. The germline V gene encodes CDR1 GTSNPN and CDR2 SVGIG (reference sequence). The length of the CDR3 is 13 residues. The CDR3 sequence is CAWSVNRDQPQHF. The CDR3 region has the DNA TGTGCCTGGAGTGTAAATAGGGATCAGCCCCAGCATTTT.

V gene TRBV2 combines with J gene TRBJ1-3; tentatively, D is TRBD1 (6 bases). The ends were cut back, 3 bases at V and 4 bases at J, with 16 bases in the middle. CDR3 length: 16 residues. The germline gives CDR1 SNHLY, CDR2 FYNNEI. The CDR3 spells CASSEWSGAIGNTIYF. CDR3 bases: TGTGCCAGCAGTGAGTGGTCAGGGGCAATCGGAAACACCATATATTTT.

This clone was detected a few times. V gene TRBV2 combines with J gene TRBJ1-1, with TRBD1 as a possible D gene (6 bases). V shed 4 bases and J shed 6 bases, with 9 bases lying between them. Germline values: CDR1 SNHLY, CDR2 FYNNEI. The CDR3 is made up of 12 amino acids. The CDR3 DNA sequence: TGTGCCAGCAGTGGGGGGCGTCCTGAAGCTTTCTTT. Protein: CASSGGRPEAFF.

V is TRBV24-1 and J is TRBJ2-5; D is ambiguous. CDR1 KGHDR and CDR2 SFDVKD come from the germline V gene. V lost 4 bases and J 5 bases, leaving 19 bases between the germline ends. This CDR3 has 16 amino acids. The CDR3 bases are TGTGCCACCAGTGACCAAGACGGCGGTCTGCGGGAGACCCAGTACTTC. This translates into CATSDQDGGLRETQYF.

This chain uses TRBV6-5 with TRBJ2-2, with 11 bases fitting TRBD1. The CDR3 spans 15 residues. The junction had 6 bases not matched to a gene; V was cut back by 8 bases and J by 4 bases. Per germline, CDR1 MNHEY and CDR2 SVGAGI. This CDR3 is CASWDRGDSTGELFF. For the CDR3, the DNA is TGTGCCAGCTGGGACAGGGGGGATAGCACCGGGGAGCTGTTTTTT.

V gene TRBV27 combines with J gene TRBJ1-1; no reliable D call. The ends were cut back, 4 bases at V and 3 bases at J, with 6 bases in the middle. This CDR3 has 12 amino acids. Per germline, CDR1 MNHEY and CDR2 SMNVEV (reference sequence). The CDR3 reads CASSSAHTEAFF. The CDR3 DNA sequence: TGTGCCAGCAGTTCGGCCCACACTGAAGCTTTCTTT.